This TCR beta chain originates from a study of T cell repertoires in cytomegalovirus infection. Study-wide context: Recently identified HLA-C-restricted and well-studied HLA-B-restricted CMV epitopes were used. From public TCR beta signatures came an indication of both CMV infection and matching HLA type.

Trimming removed 5 bases from V and 4 bases from J; junction bases left unmatched: 10. The CDR3 consists of 16 residues. Looked up from germline, CDR1 is MNHEY and CDR2 is SMNVEV (reference sequence). Overall study findings and caveats: Clonotypes of TCR beta that were HLA-C-restricted and CMV-specific dominated the ex vivo response.

From the reads, TCRdb called clonotypes with MiXCR, one entry per CDR3 protein. Of around 900,000 distinct CDR3 sequences listed, 25% to 40% are singletons. As for this clonotype: The antigen is undetermined.

The origin of this receptor is a human donor in good health (CMV status not recorded). Some clones in this sample may be carry-over from other donors' samples. The sequenced sample was cultured CD8+ T cells from PBMCs, obtained from culture after CMV antigen stimulation. The chain uses TRBV27 and TRBJ2-1, with 8 nucleotides matching TRBD1. CDR3 DNA sequence: TGTGCCAGCAGTCCCGACAGGGGTTCGTGGTACAATGAGCAGTTCTTC. As protein: CASSPDRGSWYNEQFF.